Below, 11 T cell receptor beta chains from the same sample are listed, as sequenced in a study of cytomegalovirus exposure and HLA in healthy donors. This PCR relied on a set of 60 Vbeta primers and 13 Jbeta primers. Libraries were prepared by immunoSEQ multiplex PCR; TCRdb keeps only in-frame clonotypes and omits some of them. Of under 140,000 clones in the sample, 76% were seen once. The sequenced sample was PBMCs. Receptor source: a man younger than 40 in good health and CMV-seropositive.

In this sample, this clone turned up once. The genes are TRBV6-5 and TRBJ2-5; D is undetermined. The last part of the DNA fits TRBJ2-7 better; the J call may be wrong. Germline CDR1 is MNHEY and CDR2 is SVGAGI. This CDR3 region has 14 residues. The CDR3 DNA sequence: TGTGCCAGCAGGGAAATTCTTAGCTCCTACGAGCAGTACTTC. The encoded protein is CASREILSSYEQYF.

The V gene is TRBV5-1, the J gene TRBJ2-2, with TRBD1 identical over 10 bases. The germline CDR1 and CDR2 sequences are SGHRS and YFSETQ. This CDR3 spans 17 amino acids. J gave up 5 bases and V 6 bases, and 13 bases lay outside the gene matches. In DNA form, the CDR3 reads TGCGCCAGCACCCTGACCCCGGACAGGGGGAGAACCGGGGAGCTGTTTTTT. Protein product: CASTLTPDRGRTGELFF.

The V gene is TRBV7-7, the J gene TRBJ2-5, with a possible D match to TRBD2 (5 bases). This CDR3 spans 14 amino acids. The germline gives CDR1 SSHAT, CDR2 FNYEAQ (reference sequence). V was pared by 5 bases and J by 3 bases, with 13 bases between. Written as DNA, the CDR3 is TGTGCCAGCAGCCCTCGCGGGCAGAAAGAGACCCAGTACTTC. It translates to CASSPRGQKETQYF.

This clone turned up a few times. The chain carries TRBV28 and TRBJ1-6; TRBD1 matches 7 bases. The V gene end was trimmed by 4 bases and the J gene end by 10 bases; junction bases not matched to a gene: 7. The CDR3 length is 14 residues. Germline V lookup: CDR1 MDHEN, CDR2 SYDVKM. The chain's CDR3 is CASSSTGRGSPLHF. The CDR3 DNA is TGTGCCAGCAGTTCGACAGGGCGCGGGTCACCCCTCCACTTT.

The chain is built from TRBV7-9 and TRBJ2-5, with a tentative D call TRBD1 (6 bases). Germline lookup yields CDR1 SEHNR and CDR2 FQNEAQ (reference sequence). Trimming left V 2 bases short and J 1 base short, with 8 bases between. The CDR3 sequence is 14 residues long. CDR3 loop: CASSLSGAQETQYF. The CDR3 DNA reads TGTGCCAGCAGCTTATCAGGGGCCCAAGAGACCCAGTACTTC. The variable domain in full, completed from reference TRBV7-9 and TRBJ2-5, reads DTGVSQNPRHKITKRGQNVTFRCDPISEHNRLYWYRQTLGQGPEFLTYFQNEAQLEKSRLLSDRFSAERPKGSFSTLEIQRTEQGDSAMYLCASSLSGAQETQYFGPGTRLLVL.

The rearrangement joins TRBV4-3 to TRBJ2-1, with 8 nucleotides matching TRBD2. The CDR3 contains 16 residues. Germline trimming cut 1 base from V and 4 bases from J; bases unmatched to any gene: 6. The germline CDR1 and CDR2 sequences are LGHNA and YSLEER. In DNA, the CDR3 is TGCGCCAGCAGCCAAGCTCTCCGGGGGGGGTACAATGAGCAGTTCTTC. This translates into CASSQALRGGYNEQFF.

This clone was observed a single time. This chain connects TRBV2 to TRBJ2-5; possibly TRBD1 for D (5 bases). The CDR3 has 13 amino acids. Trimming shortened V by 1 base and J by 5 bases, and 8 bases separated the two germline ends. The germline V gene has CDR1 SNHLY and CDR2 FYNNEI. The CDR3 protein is CASSEEGIETQYF. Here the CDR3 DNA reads TGTGCCAGCAGTGAAGAGGGGATCGAGACCCAGTACTTC.

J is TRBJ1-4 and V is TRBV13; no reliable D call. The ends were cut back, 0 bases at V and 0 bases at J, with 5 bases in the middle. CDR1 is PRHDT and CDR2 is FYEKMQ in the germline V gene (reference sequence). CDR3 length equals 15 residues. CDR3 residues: CASSLGTSTNEKLFF. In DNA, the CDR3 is TGTGCCAGCAGCTTAGGAACATCAACTAATGAAAAACTGTTTTTT.

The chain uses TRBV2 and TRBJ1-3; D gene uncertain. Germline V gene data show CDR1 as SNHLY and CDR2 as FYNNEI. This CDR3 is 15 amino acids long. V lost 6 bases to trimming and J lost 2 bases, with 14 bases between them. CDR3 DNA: TGTGCCAGCAGCGCCGGCAGGTACACTGGAAACACCATATATTTT. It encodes CASSAGRYTGNTIYF.

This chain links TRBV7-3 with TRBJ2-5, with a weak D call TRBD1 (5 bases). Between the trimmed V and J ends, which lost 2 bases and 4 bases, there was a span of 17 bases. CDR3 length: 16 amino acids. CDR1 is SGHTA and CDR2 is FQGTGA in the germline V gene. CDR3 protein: CASSLGVRTTGETQYF. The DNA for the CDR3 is TGTGCCAGCAGCTTAGGGGTCAGGACAACGGGAGAGACCCAGTACTTC.

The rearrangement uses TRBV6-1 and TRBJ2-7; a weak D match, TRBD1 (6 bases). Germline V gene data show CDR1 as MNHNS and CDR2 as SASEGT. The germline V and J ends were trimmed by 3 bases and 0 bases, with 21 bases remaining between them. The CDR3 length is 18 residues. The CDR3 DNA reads TGTGCCAGCAGTGAGACAGGCCGGGGAGCGATCGGCTCCTACGAGCAGTACTTC. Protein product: CASSETGRGAIGSYEQYF.